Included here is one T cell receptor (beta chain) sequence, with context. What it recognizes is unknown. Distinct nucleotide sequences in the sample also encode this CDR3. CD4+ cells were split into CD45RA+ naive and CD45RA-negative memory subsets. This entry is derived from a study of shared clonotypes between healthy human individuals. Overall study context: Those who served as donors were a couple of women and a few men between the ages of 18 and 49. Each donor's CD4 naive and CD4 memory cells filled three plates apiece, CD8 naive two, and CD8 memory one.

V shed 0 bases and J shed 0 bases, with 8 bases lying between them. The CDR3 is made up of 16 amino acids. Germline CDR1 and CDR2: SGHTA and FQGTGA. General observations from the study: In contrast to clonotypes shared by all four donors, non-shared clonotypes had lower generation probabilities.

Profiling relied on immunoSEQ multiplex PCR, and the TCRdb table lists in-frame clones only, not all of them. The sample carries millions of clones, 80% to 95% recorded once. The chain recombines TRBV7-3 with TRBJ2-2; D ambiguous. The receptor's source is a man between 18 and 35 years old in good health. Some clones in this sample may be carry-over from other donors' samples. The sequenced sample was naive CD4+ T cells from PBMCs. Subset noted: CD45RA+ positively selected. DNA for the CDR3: TGTGCCAGCAGCTTAACGGGCAGCGCGAACACCGGGGAGCTGTTTTTT. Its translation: CASSLTGSANTGELFF. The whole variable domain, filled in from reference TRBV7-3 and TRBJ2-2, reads GAGVSQTPSNKVTEKGKYVELRCDPISGHTALYWYRQSLGQGPEFLIYFQGTGAADDSGLPNDRFFAVRPEGSVSTLKIQRTERGDSAVYLCASSLTGSANTGELFFGEGSRLTVL.